This TCR beta chain comes out of a study of T cells in women clearing cervical HPV infection. As concerns this clone: The read gets to within 3 residues of the CDR3 end, and the germline J gene fills in the rest.

Germline trimming cut 7 bases from V and 2 bases from J; bases unmatched to any gene: 11. CDR1 is MDHEN and CDR2 is SYDVKM in the germline V gene. This CDR3 contains 16 residues. Sequenced by immunoSEQ multiplex PCR; TCRdb stores in-frame clones only, minus some. The sample shows 18,000 or so clones, and under 15% sits with its ten largest clones. Sequencing was done on a sample of blood buffy coat. This receptor was obtained from a woman aged 18-69 years with a cervical HPV16 infection that either progressed to CIN3+ or cleared (not recorded which). The chain carries TRBV28 and TRBJ1-2, with 9 positions matching TRBD1. CDR3 region: CASNILPDRGNYGYTF. The CDR3 DNA, read in part, is TGTGCCAGCAATATACTCCCGGACAGGGGAAACTATGGC.